The 19 T cell receptor beta chains given below trace back to one sample, sequenced in a study of cytomegalovirus exposure and HLA in healthy donors. PCR was performed using 60 Vbeta and 13 Jbeta primers. Data came from immunoSEQ multiplex PCR; TCRdb stores just in-frame clones and leaves some out. The data show about 140,000 clones, 75% to 90% seen once. The sequencing sample was made of PBMCs. Receptor source: a female donor in good health and CMV-seronegative.

J is TRBJ1-4 and V is TRBV5-1; D might be TRBD1 (5 bases). CDR1 is SGHRS and CDR2 is YFSETQ in the germline V gene. V lost 4 bases and J lost 10, with 14 bases in between. The CDR3 length is 13 residues. The CDR3 region has the DNA TGCGCCAGCAGCCAGGGACTGGGCGGAAAACTGTTTTTT. It codes for CASSQGLGGKLFF.

This chain joins TRBV28 and TRBJ1-2, with 7 bases lining up with TRBD1. Germline CDR1 MDHEN, CDR2 SYDVKM. After removal of 2 bases from V and 4 bases from J, the junction contained 10 bases not matched to a gene. The CDR3 spans 16 residues. CDR3 region: CASSLELGAGGYGYTF. CDR3 in DNA: TGTGCCAGCAGTTTAGAGCTTGGGGCAGGGGGCTATGGCTACACCTTC.

This clone turned up a few times. The J gene is TRBJ1-4, the V gene TRBV7-9; 8 bases map to TRBD1. This CDR3 comprises 13 residues. CDR1 and CDR2 from the germline V gene are SEHNR and FQNEAQ (reference sequence). After removal of 5 bases from V and 4 bases from J, the junction contained 0 bases not matched to a gene. CDR3 residues: CASSGQGNEKLFF. DNA of the CDR3: TGTGCCAGCAGCGGACAGGGTAATGAAAAACTGTTTTTT.

J is TRBJ2-3 and V is TRBV5-1, with D unresolved. Deletions cut 0 bases from V and 2 bases from J, with 7 bases between. Germline CDR1 is SGHRS and CDR2 is YFSETQ. The CDR3 is 14 residues long. CDR3 protein: CASSLGGYTDTQYF. DNA of the CDR3: TGCGCCAGCAGCTTGGGCGGATACACAGATACGCAGTATTTT.

The J gene is TRBJ1-1, the V gene TRBV27; TRBD1 matches 8 bases. CDR3 size: 16 residues. The V and J ends lost 5 bases and 4 bases, in that order; junction bases with no gene match: 12. CDR1 is MNHEY, CDR2 SMNVEV, per germline (reference sequence). The chain's CDR3 is CASSPRTGLGSTEAFF. The CDR3 region has the DNA TGTGCCAGCAGTCCCCGGACAGGGTTGGGGAGCACTGAAGCTTTCTTT.

This clone was counted between two and nine times. V gene TRBV29-1 combines with J gene TRBJ1-4; D call uncertain. The CDR3 consists of 13 residues. Deletions cut 4 bases from V and 7 bases from J, with 13 bases between. Germline CDR1 reads SQVTM; CDR2 reads ANQGSEA. The CDR3: CSVVTPNLEKLFF. CDR3 coding DNA: TGCAGCGTTGTCACACCGAATCTTGAAAAACTGTTTTTT.

This clone has just a few counts. This sequence joins TRBV5-1 and TRBJ2-1; 8 bases match TRBD1. V lost 4 bases to trimming and J lost 1 base; unmatched junction nucleotides: 1. CDR3 length: 14 residues. CDR1 is SGHRS and CDR2 is YFSETQ in the germline V gene. CDR3 DNA sequence: TGCGCCAGCAGCGGACAGGGTTCCTACAATGAGCAGTTCTTC. Translating it yields CASSGQGSYNEQFF.

This rearrangement joins TRBV10-2 to TRBJ2-5, with unresolved D. With 3 bases removed from V and 9 bases from J, the gap between germline ends came to 11 bases. Germline V gene lookup returns CDR1 WSHSY and CDR2 SAAADI. This CDR3 contains 12 residues. The CDR3 reads CASSDDPRAQYF. CDR3 nucleotide sequence: TGCGCCAGCAGTGACGACCCACGGGCCCAGTACTTC.

This sequence joins TRBV27 and TRBJ1-2; possible D gene TRBD1, 5 bases. Germline V gives CDR1 MNHEY, CDR2 SMNVEV (reference sequence). The CDR3 has 14 amino acids. Between the trimmed V and J ends, which lost 1 base and 3 bases, there was a span of 9 bases. The DNA for the CDR3 is TGTGCCAGCAGTTTATATGGGGCTCACTATGGCTACACCTTC. Amino acids: CASSLYGAHYGYTF.

The rearrangement links TRBV6-1 to TRBJ2-1; 10 nucleotides agree with TRBD2. The V gene's germline CDR1 is MNHNS and CDR2 SASEGT. After removal of 4 bases from V and 6 bases from J, the junction contained 6 bases not matched to a gene. The CDR3 has 15 residues. CDR3 sequence reads: CASSVGLAEFNEQFF. For the CDR3, the DNA is TGTGCCAGCAGTGTCGGACTAGCGGAGTTCAATGAGCAGTTCTTC.

The V gene is TRBV29-1, the J gene TRBJ2-1; 10 nucleotides line up with TRBD2. The CDR3 runs to 14 residues. Germline V gene data show CDR1 as SQVTM and CDR2 as ANQGSEA. The trim removed 7 bases at V and 8 bases at J, leaving 11 bases unmatched. In DNA form, the CDR3 reads TGCAGCGGATTATTAGCGGGAGGTGTTCATGAGCAGTTCTTC. Translation: CSGLLAGGVHEQFF.

The gene calls are TRBV7-9 and TRBJ2-6; D gene uncertain. Looked up from germline, CDR1 is SEHNR and CDR2 is FQNEAQ (reference sequence). The CDR3 length is 15 residues. Trimming left V 2 bases short and J 0 bases short, with 5 bases between. The CDR3 coding sequence is TGTGCCAGCAGCTTACTAGACTCTGGGGCCAACGTCCTGACTTTC. Its protein product is CASSLLDSGANVLTF.

This chain links TRBV29-1 with TRBJ2-7, with 10 bases identical to TRBD1. Trimming at V came to 3 bases and at J to 4 bases, leaving 9 bases not matched to a gene. The length of the CDR3 is 15 residues. Germline V CDR1 and CDR2: SQVTM, ANQGSEA. The CDR3 DNA sequence: TGCAGCGTTGACTCGAAAACGGGACAGGGGTACGAGCAGTACTTC. As protein: CSVDSKTGQGYEQYF.

There are a few counts of this clone. The chain carries TRBV5-6 and TRBJ1-1, with D maybe TRBD1 (6 bases). The CDR3 is 14 residues long. V lost 4 bases to trimming and J lost 4 bases, with 14 bases between them. The germline V gene has CDR1 SGHDT and CDR2 YYEEEE. In nucleotides, the CDR3 is TGTGCCAGCAGCACACCCACAGGGAGCACTGAAGCTTTCTTT. Its protein is CASSTPTGSTEAFF.

V and J are TRBV4-2 and TRBJ2-7; D uncertain. V was clipped by 4 bases and J by 1 base, with 5 bases between them. Germline lookup yields CDR1 LGHNA and CDR2 YNFKEQ. The CDR3 covers 12 residues. In nucleotides, the CDR3 is TGTGCCAGCAGCCCAGGTTCCTACGAGCAGTACTTC. It translates to CASSPGSYEQYF.

The gene calls are TRBV30 and TRBJ2-1, with a weak D call TRBD2 (5 bases). The germline CDR1 and CDR2 sequences are GTSNPN and SVGIG (reference sequence). The V and J ends lost 6 bases and 8 bases respectively, with 14 bases between them. The CDR3 is made up of 12 amino acids. The CDR3 region is CACLRTAYEQFF. CDR3 in DNA: TGTGCCTGCCTCCGGACTGCATATGAGCAGTTCTTC.

The chain joins TRBV4-1 to TRBJ1-5, with 11 nucleotides matching TRBD1. The CDR3 is 16 residues long. V was pared by 4 bases and J by 7 bases, with 9 bases of the junction left unmatched. The germline gives CDR1 MGHRA, CDR2 YSYEKL. CDR3 region: CASSPSGQGAGQPQHF. The CDR3 DNA reads TGCGCCAGCAGCCCATCCGGACAGGGGGCCGGGCAGCCCCAGCATTTT.

The chain recombines TRBV28 with TRBJ2-1; 13 nucleotides match TRBD2. CDR1 MDHEN and CDR2 SYDVKM come from the germline V gene. The CDR3 is 15 residues long. V shed 6 bases and J 7 bases; nucleotides not matched to a gene: 6. This CDR3 is CASRHGTSGINEQFF. The CDR3 bases are TGTGCCAGCAGACACGGGACTAGCGGGATTAATGAGCAGTTCTTC.

This sequence joins TRBV7-9 and TRBJ1-1, with D possibly TRBD1 on 6 matching bases. V lost 1 base and J 6 bases, leaving 15 bases between the germline ends. CDR1 is SEHNR and CDR2 is FQNEAQ in the germline V gene (reference sequence). The CDR3 totals 15 residues. CDR3 region: CASSLGGGFVAEAFF. The CDR3 region has the DNA TGTGCCAGCAGCTTAGGAGGGGGTTTCGTGGCTGAAGCTTTCTTT.